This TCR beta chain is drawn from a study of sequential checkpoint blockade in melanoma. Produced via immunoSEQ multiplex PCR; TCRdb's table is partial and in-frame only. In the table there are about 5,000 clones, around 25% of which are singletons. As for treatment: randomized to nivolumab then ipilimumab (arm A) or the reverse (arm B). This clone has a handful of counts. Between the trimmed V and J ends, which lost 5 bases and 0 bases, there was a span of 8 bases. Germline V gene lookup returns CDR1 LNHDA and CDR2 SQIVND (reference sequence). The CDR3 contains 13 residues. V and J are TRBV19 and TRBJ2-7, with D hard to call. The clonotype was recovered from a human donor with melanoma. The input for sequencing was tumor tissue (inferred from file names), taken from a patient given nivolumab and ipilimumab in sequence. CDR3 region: CASSWADSYEQYF. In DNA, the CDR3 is TGTGCCAGTAGTTGGGCCGACTCCTACGAGCAGTACTTC.